This TCR beta chain comes out of a study of T cells in Graves' hyperthyroidism and ophthalmopathy. A word on this clonotype: The junction departs from the called germline gene at one end, perhaps through a read error.

The CDR3 has 13 residues. The V gene's germline CDR1 is DFQATT and CDR2 SNEGSKA (reference sequence). There were TCR beta CDR3 regions amplified from RNA transcripts. During a first-round RT-PCR of the TCR CDR3, the HTBI primer set was used. TCRdb re-called the multiplex PCR reads through MiXCR, storing one row per CDR3 protein. The sample lists about 840,000 distinct CDR3 sequences; over 35% were seen once. The material sequenced was blood. The genes are TRBV20-1 and TRBJ1-2; D gene ambiguous. This receptor was taken from a man between 18 and 35 years old with Graves' hyperthyroidism. The CDR3 nucleotides read TGCAGTGCTAGAGCCCCCTCGGCTTATGGCCACACCTTC. This encodes CSARAPSAYGHTF.